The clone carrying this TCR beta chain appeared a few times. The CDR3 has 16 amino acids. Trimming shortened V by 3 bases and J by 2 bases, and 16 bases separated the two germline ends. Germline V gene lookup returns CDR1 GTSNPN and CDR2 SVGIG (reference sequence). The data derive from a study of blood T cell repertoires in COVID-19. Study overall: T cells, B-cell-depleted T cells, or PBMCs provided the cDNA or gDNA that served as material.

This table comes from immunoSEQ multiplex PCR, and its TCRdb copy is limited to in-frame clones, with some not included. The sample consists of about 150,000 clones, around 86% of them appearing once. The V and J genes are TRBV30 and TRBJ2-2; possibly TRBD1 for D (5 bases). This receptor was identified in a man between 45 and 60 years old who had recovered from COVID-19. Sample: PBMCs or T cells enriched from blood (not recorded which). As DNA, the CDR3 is TGTGCCTGGAGCCCCCAGGGTAGGGGAAACACCGGGGAGCTGTTTTTT. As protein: CAWSPQGRGNTGELFF. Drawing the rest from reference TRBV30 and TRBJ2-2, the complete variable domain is SQTIHQWPATLVQPVGSPLSLECTVEGTSNPNLYWYRQAAGRGLQLLFYSVGIGQISSEVPQNLSASRPQDRQFILSSKKLLLSDSGFYLCAWSPQGRGNTGELFFGEGSRLTVL.